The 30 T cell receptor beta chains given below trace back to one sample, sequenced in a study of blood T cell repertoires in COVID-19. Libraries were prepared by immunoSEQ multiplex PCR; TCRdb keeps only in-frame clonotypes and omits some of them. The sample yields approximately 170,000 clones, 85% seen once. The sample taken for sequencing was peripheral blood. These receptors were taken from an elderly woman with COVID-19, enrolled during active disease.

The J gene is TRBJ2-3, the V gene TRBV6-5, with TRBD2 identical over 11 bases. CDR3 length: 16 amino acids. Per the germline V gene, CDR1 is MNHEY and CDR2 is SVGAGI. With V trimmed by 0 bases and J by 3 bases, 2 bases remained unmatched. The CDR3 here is CASSYSSGGATDTQYF. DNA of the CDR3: TGTGCCAGCAGTTACTCTAGCGGGGGGGCAACAGATACGCAGTATTTT.

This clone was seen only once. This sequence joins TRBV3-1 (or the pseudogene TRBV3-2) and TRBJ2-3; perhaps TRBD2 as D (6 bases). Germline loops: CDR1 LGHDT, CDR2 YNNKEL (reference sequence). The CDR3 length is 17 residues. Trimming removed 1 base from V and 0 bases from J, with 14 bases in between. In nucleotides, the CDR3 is TGTGCCAGCAGCCAAGGTCAGGCGGGAACTAGCACAGATACGCAGTATTTT. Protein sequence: CASSQGQAGTSTDTQYF.

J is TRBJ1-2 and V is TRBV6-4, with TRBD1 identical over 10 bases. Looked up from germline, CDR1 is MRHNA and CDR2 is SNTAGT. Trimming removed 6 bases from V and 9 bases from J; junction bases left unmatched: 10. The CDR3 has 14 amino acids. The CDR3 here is CASRPSGTGESYTF. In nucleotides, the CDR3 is TGTGCCAGCAGACCCTCAGGGACAGGGGAAAGCTACACCTTC.

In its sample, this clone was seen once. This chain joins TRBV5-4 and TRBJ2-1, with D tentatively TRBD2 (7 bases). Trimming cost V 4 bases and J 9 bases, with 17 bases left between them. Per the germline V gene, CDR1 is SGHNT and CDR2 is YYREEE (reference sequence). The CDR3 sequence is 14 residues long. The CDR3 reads CASSRGAGTSEQFF. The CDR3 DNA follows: TGTGCCAGCAGCCGGGGGGCGGGAACAAGTGAGCAGTTCTTC.

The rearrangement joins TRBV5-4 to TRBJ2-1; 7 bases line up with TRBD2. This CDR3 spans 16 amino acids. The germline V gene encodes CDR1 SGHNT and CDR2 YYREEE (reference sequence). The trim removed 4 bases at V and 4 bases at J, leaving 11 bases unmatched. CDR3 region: CASSHGGSGGYNEQFF. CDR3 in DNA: TGTGCCAGCAGCCACGGGGGATCCGGGGGGTACAATGAGCAGTTCTTC.

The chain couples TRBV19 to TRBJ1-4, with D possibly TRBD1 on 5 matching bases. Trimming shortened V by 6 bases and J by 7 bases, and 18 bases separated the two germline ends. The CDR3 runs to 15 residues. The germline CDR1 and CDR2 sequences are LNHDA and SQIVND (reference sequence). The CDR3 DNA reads TGTGCCAGTAGCCCGAGGAGGGGCGCGGGTGAAAAACTGTTTTTT. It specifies CASSPRRGAGEKLFF.

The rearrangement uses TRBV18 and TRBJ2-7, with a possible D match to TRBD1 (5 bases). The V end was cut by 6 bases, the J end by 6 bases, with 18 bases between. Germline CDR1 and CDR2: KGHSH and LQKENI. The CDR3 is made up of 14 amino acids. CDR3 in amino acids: CASSNRSKGLEQYF. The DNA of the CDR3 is TGTGCCAGCTCGAACCGGAGCAAGGGGCTCGAGCAGTACTTC.

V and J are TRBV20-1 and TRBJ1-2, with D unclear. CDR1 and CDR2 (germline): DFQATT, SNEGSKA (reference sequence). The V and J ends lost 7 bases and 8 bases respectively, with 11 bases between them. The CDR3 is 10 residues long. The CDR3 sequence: CSVPTRGYTF. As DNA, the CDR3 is TGCAGTGTTCCTACGCGGGGCTACACCTTC.

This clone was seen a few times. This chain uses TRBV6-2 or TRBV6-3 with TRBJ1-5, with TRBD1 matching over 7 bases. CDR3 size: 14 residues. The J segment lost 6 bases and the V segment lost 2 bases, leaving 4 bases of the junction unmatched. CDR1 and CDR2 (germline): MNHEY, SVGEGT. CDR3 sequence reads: CASSYTGDRQPQHF. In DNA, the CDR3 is TGTGCCAGCAGTTACACAGGGGACCGTCAGCCCCAGCATTTT.

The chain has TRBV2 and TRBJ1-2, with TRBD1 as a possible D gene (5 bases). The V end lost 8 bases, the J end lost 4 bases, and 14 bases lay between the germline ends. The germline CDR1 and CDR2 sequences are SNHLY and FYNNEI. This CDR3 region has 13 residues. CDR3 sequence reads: CASAGHEIYGYTF. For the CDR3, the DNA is TGTGCCAGCGCCGGACACGAGATCTATGGCTACACCTTC.

This CDR3 is CASSLATSGRFGETQYF. CDR3 in DNA: TGTGCCAGCAGCTTGGCGACTAGCGGGAGATTCGGAGAGACCCAGTACTTC. The chain carries TRBV11-2 and TRBJ2-5; TRBD2 matches at 12 bases. The ends lost 3 bases at V and 4 bases at J; junction bases unmatched: 9. The CDR3 runs to 17 residues. Germline CDR1 is SGHAT and CDR2 is FQNNGV.

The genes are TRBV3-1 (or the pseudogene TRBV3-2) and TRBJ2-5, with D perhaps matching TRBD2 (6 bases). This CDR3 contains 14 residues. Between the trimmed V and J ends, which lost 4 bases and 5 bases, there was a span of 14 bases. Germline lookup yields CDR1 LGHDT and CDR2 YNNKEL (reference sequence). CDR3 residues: CASSPPSGRETQYF. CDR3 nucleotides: TGTGCCAGCAGCCCCCCCTCGGGGAGGGAGACCCAGTACTTC.

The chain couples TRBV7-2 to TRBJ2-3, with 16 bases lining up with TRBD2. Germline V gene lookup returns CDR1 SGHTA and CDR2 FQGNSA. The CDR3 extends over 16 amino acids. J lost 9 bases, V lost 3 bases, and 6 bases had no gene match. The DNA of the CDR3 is TGTGCCAGCAGCTTCCCCGGGACTAGCGGGGGGGAAACGCAGTATTTT. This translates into CASSFPGTSGGETQYF.

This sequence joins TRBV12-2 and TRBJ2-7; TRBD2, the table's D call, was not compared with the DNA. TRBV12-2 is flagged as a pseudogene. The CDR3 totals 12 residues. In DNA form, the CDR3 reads TGTGCAAGGCGCTTACGGGGGGGCAGAAACTACTTC. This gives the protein CARRLRGGRNYF.

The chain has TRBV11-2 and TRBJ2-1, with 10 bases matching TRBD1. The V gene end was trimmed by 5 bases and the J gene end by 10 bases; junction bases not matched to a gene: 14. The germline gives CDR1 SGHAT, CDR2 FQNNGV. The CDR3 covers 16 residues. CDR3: CASSRTPGQGIGEQFF. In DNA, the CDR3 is TGTGCCAGCAGCCGCACCCCGGGACAGGGGATAGGGGAGCAGTTCTTC. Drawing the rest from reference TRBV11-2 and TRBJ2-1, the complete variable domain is EAGVAQSPRYKIIEKRQSVAFWCNPISGHATLYWYQQILGQGPKLLIQFQNNGVVDDSQLPKDRFSAERLKGVDSTLKIQPAKLEDSAVYLCASSRTPGQGIGEQFFGPGTRLTVL.

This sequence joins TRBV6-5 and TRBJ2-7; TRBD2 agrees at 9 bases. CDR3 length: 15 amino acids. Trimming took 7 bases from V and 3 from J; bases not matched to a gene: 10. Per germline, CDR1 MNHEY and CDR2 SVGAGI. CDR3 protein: CASKIAGDGGYEQYF. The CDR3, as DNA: TGTGCCAGCAAAATAGCGGGAGACGGAGGCTACGAGCAGTACTTC.

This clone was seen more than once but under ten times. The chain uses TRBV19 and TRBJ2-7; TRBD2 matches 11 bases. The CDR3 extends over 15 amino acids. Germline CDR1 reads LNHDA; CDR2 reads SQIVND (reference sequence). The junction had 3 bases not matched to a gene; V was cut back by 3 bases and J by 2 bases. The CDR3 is CASSIGTSGAYEQYF. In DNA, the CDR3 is TGTGCCAGTAGTATCGGGACTAGCGGAGCCTACGAGCAGTACTTC.

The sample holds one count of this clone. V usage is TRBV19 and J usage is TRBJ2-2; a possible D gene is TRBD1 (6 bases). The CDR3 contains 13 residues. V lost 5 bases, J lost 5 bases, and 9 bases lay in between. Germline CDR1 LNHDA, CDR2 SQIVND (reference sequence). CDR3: CASSYRETGELFF. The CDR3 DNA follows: TGTGCCAGTAGTTACAGGGAAACCGGGGAGCTGTTTTTT.

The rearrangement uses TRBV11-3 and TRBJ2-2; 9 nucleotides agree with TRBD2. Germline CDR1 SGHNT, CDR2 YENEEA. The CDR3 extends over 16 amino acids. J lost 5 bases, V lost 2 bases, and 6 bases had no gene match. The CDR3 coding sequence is TGTGCCAGCAGCTTACAAGCGGGGGGTTATACCGGGGAGCTGTTTTTT. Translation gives CASSLQAGGYTGELFF.

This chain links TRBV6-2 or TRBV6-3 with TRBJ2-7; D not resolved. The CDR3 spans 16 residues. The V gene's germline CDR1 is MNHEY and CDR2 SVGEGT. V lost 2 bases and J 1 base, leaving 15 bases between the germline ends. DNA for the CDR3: TGTGCCAGCAGTTACAATCGGCAGGTAATGTCCTACGAGCAGTACTTC. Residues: CASSYNRQVMSYEQYF.

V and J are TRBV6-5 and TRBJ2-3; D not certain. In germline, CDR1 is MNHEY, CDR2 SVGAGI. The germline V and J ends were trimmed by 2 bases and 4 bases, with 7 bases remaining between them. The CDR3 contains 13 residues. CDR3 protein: CASSYPGADTQYF. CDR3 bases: TGTGCCAGCAGTTACCCCGGAGCAGATACGCAGTATTTT.

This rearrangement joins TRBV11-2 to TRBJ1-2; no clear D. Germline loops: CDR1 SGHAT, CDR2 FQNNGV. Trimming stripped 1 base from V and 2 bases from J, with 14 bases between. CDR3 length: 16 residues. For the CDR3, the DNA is TGTGCCAGCAGCTTAGCGTCGGGAAGGGCGAACTATGGCTACACCTTC. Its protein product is CASSLASGRANYGYTF. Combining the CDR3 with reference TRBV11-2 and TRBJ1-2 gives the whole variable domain EAGVAQSPRYKIIEKRQSVAFWCNPISGHATLYWYQQILGQGPKLLIQFQNNGVVDDSQLPKDRFSAERLKGVDSTLKIQPAKLEDSAVYLCASSLASGRANYGYTFGSGTRLTVV.

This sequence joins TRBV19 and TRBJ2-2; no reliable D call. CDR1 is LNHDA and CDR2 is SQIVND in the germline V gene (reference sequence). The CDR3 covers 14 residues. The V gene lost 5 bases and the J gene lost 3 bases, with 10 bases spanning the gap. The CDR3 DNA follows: TGTGCCAGTAGTCTTGTCCGGGACACCGGGGAGCTGTTTTTT. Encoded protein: CASSLVRDTGELFF.

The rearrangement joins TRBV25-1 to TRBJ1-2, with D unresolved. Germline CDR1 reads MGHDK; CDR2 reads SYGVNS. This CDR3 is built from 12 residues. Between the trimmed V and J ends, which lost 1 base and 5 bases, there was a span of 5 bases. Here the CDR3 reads CASSESVYGYTF. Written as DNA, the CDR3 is TGTGCCAGCAGTGAATCAGTATATGGCTACACCTTC.

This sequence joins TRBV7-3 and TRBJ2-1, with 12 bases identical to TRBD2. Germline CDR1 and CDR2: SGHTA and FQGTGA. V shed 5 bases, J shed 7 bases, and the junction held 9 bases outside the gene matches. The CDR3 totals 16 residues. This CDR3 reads CASSRPTSGGMNEQFF. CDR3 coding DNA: TGTGCCAGCAGCCGGCCTACTAGCGGGGGGATGAATGAGCAGTTCTTC.

The CDR3 DNA reads TGTGCCAGCAGCTTAGAAAGGACAGGGGGCTATGGCTACACCTTC. It is translated as CASSLERTGGYGYTF. The V and J genes are TRBV7-9 and TRBJ1-2; 10 bases are a match to TRBD1. Looked up from germline, CDR1 is SEHNR and CDR2 is FQNEAQ (reference sequence). V was clipped by 1 base and J by 4 bases; unmatched bases: 3. This CDR3 is 15 amino acids long.

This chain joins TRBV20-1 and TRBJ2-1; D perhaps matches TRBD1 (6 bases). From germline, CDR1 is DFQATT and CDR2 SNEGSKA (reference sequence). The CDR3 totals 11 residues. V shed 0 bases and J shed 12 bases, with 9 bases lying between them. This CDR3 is CSARDIGGQFF. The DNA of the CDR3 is TGCAGTGCTAGAGATATAGGGGGGCAGTTCTTC.

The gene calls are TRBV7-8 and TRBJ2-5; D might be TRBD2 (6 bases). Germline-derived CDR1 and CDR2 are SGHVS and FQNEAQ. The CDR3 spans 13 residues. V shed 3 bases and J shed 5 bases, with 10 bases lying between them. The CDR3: CASSLGTLETQYF. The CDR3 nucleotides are TGTGCCAGCAGCTTGGGGACTCTGGAGACCCAGTACTTC.

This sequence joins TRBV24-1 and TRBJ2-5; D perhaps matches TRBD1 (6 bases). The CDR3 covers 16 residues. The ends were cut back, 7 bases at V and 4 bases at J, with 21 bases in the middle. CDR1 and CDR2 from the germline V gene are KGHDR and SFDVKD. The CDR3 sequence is CATSDQGTSPPETQYF. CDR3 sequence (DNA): TGTGCCACCAGCGACCAAGGGACATCTCCTCCAGAGACCCAGTACTTC.

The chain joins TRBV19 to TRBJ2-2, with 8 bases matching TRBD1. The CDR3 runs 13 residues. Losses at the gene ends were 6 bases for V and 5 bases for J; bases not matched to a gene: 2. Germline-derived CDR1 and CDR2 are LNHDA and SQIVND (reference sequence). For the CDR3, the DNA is TGTGCCAGTAGCGACAGGGGAACCGGGGAGCTGTTTTTT. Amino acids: CASSDRGTGELFF. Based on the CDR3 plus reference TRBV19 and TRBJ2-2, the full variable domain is DGGITQSPKYLFRKEGQNVTLSCEQNLNHDAMYWYRQDPGQGLRLIYYSQIVNDFQKGDIAEGYSVSREKKESFPLTVTSAQKNPTAFYLCASSDRGTGELFFGEGSRLTVL.